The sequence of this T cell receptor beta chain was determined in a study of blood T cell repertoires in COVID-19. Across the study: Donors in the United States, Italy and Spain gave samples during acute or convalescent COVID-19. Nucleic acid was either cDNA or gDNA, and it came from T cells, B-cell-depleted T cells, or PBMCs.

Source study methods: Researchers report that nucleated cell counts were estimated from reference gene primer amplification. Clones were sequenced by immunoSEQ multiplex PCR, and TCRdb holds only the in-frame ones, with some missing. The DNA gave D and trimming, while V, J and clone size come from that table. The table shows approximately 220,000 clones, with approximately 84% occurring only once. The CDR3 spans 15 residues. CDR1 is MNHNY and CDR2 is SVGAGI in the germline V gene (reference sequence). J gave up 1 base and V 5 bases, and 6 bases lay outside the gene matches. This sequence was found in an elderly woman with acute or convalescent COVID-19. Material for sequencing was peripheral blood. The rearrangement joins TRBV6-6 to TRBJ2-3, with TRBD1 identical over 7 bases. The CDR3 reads CASSPPGGGTDTQYF. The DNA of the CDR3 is TGTGCCAGCAGTCCCCCAGGGGGAGGCACAGATACGCAGTATTTT.